Sequencing of this T cell receptor beta chain was carried out in a study of T-cell memory formation after mild COVID-19. Study-wide points: Chiefly within CM and EM were the contracting CD4+ clones; CD8+ ones were within EMRA. Prior to infection, memory already included some responding clones, suggesting cross-reactive memory joined.

V lost 5 bases and J lost 3, with 8 bases in between. Germline CDR1 is MNHEY and CDR2 is SVGEGT. The CDR3 sequence is 12 residues long. TCRdb reanalysed the 5' RACE reads using MiXCR and keeps one entry per CDR3 protein. The repertoire includes over 30,000 distinct CDR3 sequences, around 10% of them detected once, and over 25% sits in the top ten. Ten or more counts support this clonotype. Its antigen remains unknown. The source of this sequence is a young man who had mild COVID-19 (a few samples of this study predate the infection). Cell type and time point are not known. The sample was PBMCs or a T cell subset sorted from them (not recorded which). The J gene is TRBJ2-7, the V gene TRBV6-2 or TRBV6-3; D gene unclear. CDR3 bases: TGTGCCAGCAGTAGGATCCTCTACGAGCAGTACTTC. Protein product: CASSRILYEQYF.